This T cell receptor beta chain is from a study of CD4 T cells in relation to SARS-CoV-2 and coronaviruses. The CDR3 length is 17 residues. V was pared by 2 bases and J by 5 bases, with 10 bases of the junction left unmatched. Germline CDR1 is SNHLY and CDR2 is FYNNEI. This clone was observed a handful of times. The antigen remains undetermined. Generated by immunoSEQ multiplex PCR, the TCRdb table keeps only in-frame clones and is missing some. The sample holds over 15,000 clones; 82% are singletons and the top ten take 30% to 35%. The unexposed donors gave CD4+ T cells in about 2010-2019, prior to COVID-19. After ten to eleven days of culture, CD4+ T cells were isolated.

The sample consisted of CD4+ T cells from PBMCs, cultured in vitro. The origin of this receptor is a human donor in good health. The chain couples TRBV2 to TRBJ2-7; 12 bases match TRBD2. The DNA of the CDR3 is TGTGCCAGCAGTGAATGGGCTAGCGGGAGGGTAGTCCACGAGCAGTACTTC. Translation: CASSEWASGRVVHEQYF.